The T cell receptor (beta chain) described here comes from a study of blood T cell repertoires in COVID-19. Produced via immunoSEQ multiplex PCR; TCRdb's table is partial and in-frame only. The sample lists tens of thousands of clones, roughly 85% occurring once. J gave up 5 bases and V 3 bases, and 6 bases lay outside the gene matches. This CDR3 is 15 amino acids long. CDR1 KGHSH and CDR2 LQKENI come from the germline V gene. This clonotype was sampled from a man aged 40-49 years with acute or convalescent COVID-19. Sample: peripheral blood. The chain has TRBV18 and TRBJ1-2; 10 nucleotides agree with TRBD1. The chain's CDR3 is CASSPRGTGDYGYTF. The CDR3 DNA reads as TGTGCCAGCTCACCTAGAGGGACAGGGGATTATGGCTACACCTTC.